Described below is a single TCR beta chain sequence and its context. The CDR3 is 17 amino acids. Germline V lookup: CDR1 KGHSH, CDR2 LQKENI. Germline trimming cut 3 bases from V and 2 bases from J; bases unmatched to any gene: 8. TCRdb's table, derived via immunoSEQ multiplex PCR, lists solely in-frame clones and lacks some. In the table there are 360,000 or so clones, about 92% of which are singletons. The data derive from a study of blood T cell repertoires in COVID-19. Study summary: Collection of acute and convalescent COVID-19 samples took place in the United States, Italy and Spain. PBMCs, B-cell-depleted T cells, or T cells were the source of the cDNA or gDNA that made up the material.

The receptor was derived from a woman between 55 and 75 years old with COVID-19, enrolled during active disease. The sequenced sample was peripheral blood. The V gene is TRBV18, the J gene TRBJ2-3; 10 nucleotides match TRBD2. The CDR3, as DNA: TGTGCCAGCTCACCTCGGGGGAGCGGGGGGGCCACAGATACGCAGTATTTT. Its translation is CASSPRGSGGATDTQYF.